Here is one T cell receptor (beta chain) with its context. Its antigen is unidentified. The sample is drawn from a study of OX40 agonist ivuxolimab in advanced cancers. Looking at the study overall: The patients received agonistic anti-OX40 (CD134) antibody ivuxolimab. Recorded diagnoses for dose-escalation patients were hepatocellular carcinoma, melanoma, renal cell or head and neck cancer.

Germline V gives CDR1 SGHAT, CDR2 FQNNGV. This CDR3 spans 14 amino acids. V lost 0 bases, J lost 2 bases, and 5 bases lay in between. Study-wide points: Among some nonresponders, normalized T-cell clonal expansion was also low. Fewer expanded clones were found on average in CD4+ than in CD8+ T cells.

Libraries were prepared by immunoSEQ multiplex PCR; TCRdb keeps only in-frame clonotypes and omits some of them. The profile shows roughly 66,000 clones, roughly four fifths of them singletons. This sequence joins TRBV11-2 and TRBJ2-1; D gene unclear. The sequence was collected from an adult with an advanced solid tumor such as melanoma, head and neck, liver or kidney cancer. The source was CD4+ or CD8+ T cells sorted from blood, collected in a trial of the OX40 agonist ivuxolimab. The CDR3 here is CASSLDSTYNEQFF. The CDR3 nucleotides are TGTGCCAGCAGCTTAGATTCAACCTACAATGAGCAGTTCTTC.